The clone carrying this TCR beta chain was seen many times. Antigen: not known. The entry originates in a study of human T cells and chemical hapten exposure. General observations from the study: No shift was seen in TCRs above 1 in 1000 frequency with DPC sensitization.

A single record per CDR3 protein comes from TCRdb applying MiXCR to the RACE reads. This sample yields 65,000 to 85,000 distinct CDR3 sequences, of which about 11% are seen a single time; under 4% belongs to the top ten. Indicated time point: patch test 1, 2 weeks after DPC sensitization. Treatment denoted: therapeutic diphenylcyclopropenone sensitization with weekly scalp DPC. The CDR3 runs 15 residues. CDR1 and CDR2 from the germline V gene are SNHLY and FYNNEI. Trimming took 5 bases from V and 2 from J; bases not matched to a gene: 3. The sequence derives from an older woman with alopecia areata. Some clones in this sample may be carry-over from other donors' samples. The rearrangement links TRBV2 to TRBJ2-1; TRBD2 matches 10 bases. The material was whole blood, obtained in connection with sensitization to the hapten diphenylcyclopropenone (DPC). The CDR3 DNA follows: TGTGCCAGCAGTAAACTAGCGGGGACCTACAATGAGCAGTTCTTC. Its translation is CASSKLAGTYNEQFF.